This T cell receptor beta chain was sequenced in a study of blood T cell repertoires in COVID-19. This CDR3 contains 14 residues. Germline CDR1 MDHEN, CDR2 SYDVKM. Trimming left V 10 bases short and J 0 bases short, with 10 bases between. Profiled with immunoSEQ multiplex PCR; TCRdb holds only in-frame clones, not every one. The data show some 300,000 clones, around 87% seen once. The receptor comes from a woman under 30 with acute COVID-19. The V and J genes are TRBV28 and TRBJ2-6; perhaps TRBD2 as D (6 bases). The material sequenced was PBMCs or T cells enriched from blood (not recorded which). The chain's CDR3 is CATRGASGANVLTF. In DNA form, the CDR3 reads TGTGCCACACGCGGGGCCTCTGGGGCCAACGTCCTGACTTTC.